The 3 T cell receptor beta chains given below trace back to one sample, sequenced in a study of blood T cell repertoires in COVID-19. TCRdb's table, derived via immunoSEQ multiplex PCR, lists solely in-frame clones and lacks some. The sample lists approximately 150,000 clones; roughly 80% were seen once. Sequences were obtained from PBMCs or T cells enriched from blood (not recorded which). Every receptor here comes from a woman aged 35 to 49 who had recovered from COVID-19.

The genes are TRBV30 and TRBJ1-2; 12 positions agree with TRBD1. This CDR3 contains 19 residues. Germline CDR1 is GTSNPN and CDR2 is SVGIG (reference sequence). The V and J ends lost 3 bases and 4 bases, in that order; junction bases with no gene match: 18. CDR3: CAWRTFPLGQGARPYGYTF. CDR3 sequence (DNA): TGTGCCTGGAGAACCTTCCCGTTGGGACAGGGGGCAAGACCCTATGGCTACACCTTC. Full variable domain (remainder filled in from reference TRBV30 and TRBJ1-2): SQTIHQWPATLVQPVGSPLSLECTVEGTSNPNLYWYRQAAGRGLQLLFYSVGIGQISSEVPQNLSASRPQDRQFILSSKKLLLSDSGFYLCAWRTFPLGQGARPYGYTFGSGTRLTVV.

This clone was recorded a few times. The identical CDR3 is also encoded by other nucleotide sequences in the sample. The chain recombines TRBV19 with TRBJ1-2; a weak D match, TRBD1 (6 bases). With 5 bases removed from V and 2 bases from J, the gap between germline ends came to 9 bases. The CDR3 sequence is 13 residues long. Per the germline V gene, CDR1 is LNHDA and CDR2 is SQIVND (reference sequence). CDR3 nucleotide sequence: TGTGCCAGTAGTCCACAGGGAAACTATGGCTACACCTTC. Amino acid sequence: CASSPQGNYGYTF.

The genes are TRBV5-6 and TRBJ2-7; 7 bases are a match to TRBD1. CDR1 SGHDT and CDR2 YYEEEE come from the germline V gene. The trim removed 4 bases at V and 12 bases at J, leaving 10 bases unmatched. This CDR3 has 12 residues. The CDR3 DNA sequence: TGTGCCAGCAGCCTTCCGGGACAGCCACTGTACTTC. It encodes CASSLPGQPLYF.